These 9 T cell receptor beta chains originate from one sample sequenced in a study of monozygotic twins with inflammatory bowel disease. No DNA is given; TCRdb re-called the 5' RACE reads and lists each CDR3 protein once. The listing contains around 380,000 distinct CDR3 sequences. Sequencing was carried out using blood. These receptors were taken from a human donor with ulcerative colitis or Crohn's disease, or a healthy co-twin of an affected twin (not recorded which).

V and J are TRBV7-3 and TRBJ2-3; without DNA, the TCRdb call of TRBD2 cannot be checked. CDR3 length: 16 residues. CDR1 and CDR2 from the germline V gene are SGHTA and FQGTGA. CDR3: CASSRTSGSPSDTQYF.

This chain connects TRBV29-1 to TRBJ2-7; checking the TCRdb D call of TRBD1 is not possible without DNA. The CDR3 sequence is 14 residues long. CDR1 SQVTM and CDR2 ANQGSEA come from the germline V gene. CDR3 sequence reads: CSVEDRESSYEQYF.

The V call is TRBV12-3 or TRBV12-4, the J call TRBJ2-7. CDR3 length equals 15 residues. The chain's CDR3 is CASSFDGRSTYEQYF.

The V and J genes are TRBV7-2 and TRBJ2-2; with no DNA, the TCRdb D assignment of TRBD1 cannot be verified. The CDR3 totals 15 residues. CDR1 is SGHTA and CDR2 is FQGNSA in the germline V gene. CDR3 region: CASSLDRVETGELFF.

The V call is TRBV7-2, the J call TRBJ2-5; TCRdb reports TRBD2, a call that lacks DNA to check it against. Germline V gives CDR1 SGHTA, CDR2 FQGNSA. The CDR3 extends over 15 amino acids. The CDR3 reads CASSLESSGTETQYF.

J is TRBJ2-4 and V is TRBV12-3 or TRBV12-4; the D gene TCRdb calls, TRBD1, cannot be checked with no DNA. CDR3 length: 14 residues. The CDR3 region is CASSLRTGGTIQYF.

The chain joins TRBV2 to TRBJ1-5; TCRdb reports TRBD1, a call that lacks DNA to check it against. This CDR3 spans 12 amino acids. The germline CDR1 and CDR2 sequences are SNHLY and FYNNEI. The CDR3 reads CASSENREAQHF.

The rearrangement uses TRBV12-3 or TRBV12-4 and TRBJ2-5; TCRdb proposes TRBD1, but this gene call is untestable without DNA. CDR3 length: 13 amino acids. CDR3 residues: CASSIGRGETQYF.

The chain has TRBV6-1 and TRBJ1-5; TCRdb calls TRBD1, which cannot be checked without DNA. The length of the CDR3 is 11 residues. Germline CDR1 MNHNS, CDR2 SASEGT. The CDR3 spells CASMGHQPQHF.